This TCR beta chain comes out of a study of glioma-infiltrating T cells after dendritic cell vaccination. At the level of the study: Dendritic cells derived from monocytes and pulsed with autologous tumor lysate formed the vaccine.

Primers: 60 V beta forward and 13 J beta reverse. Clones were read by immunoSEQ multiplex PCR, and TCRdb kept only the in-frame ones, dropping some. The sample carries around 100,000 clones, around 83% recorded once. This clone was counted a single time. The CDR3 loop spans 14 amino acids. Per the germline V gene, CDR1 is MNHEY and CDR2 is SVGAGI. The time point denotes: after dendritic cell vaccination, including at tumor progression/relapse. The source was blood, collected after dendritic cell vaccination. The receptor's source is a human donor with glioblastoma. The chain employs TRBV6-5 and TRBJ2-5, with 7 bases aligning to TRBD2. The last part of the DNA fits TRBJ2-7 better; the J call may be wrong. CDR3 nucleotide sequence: TGTGCCAGCAGTTATCAGGGAGGGCCCTACGAGCAGTACTTC. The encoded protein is CASSYQGGPYEQYF.